This T cell receptor beta chain was identified in a study of T cells in women clearing cervical HPV infection. Here immunoSEQ multiplex PCR was the method, and the copy in TCRdb shows in-frame clones only, minus some. The sample has some 16,000 clones. Prevalent HPV16 infections were excluded; only incident single HPV16 infections included. Details on this clone: Its antigen is undetermined.

Whole-study findings and limits: It is unknown whether associations predate infection; no effector/memory or HPV-specific sorting. Richness plus V gene abundances separated cases from controls with AUC about 0.8. Richness differences could reflect unmeasured T-cell content per sample.

The receptor's source is a woman between 18 and 70 years old with a cervical HPV16 infection that either progressed to CIN3+ or cleared (not recorded which). The sample was blood buffy coat.

CDR3 bases read: TGTGCCAGCAGGAGGGGGCCCCCATACAATGAG. Its protein product is CASRRGPPYNE. The complete CDR3 reads CASRRGPPYNEQFF. The V gene is TRBV7-8, the J gene TRBJ2-1, with 7 bases identical to TRBD1. The CDR3 goes on 3 residues after the read ends, and that part is filled in from the germline J gene. Per the germline V gene, CDR1 is SGHVS and CDR2 is FQNEAQ. The CDR3 loop spans 14 amino acids. The V segment lost 6 bases and the J segment 4 bases; nucleotides outside the gene matches: 6.